This TCR beta chain is drawn from a study of blood T cells in healthy people across ages. A J-beta primer mix and a sample-barcoded 5' primer were used in a second PCR of about 7 to 12 cycles. Samples each returned at least 3 million CDR3-containing paired-end reads. TCRdb redid the calling of the 5' RACE reads with MiXCR, one entry per CDR3 protein. Of fewer than 2,000,000 distinct CDR3 sequences in the sample, around 42% were seen once. This CDR3 comprises 11 residues. Germline-derived CDR1 and CDR2 are SNHLY and FYNNEI. With 6 bases removed from V and 5 bases from J, the gap between germline ends came to 8 bases.

The TCR was taken from a human donor in good health. The chain joins TRBV2 to TRBJ2-7; D could derive from TRBD1 or TRBD2 (5 bases each). Source material: blood. Here the CDR3 reads CASSRENEQYF. For the CDR3, the DNA is TGTGCCAGCAGCAGGGAGAACGAGCAGTACTTC.